The sequence of this T cell receptor (beta chain) was determined in a study of OX40 agonist ivuxolimab in advanced cancers. Study findings and constraints: Clonal expansion by week 6 occurred in CD4+ and CD8+ blood T cells (at 0.1 to 3.0 mg/kg).

Turning to this clone: Antigen unknown. The junction does not match germline at one end; this may be a read error.

No patient had autoimmune disease or received systemic immunosuppression. This CDR3 contains 13 residues. Germline assignment: CDR1 SSHAT and CDR2 FNYEAQ (reference sequence). This table comes from immunoSEQ multiplex PCR, and its TCRdb copy is limited to in-frame clones, with some not included. Here the sample spans some 80,000 clones, 90% to 95% being singletons. The TCR originated in an adult with an advanced solid tumor such as melanoma, head and neck, liver or kidney cancer. The source was CD4+ or CD8+ T cells sorted from blood, collected in a trial of the OX40 agonist ivuxolimab. The chain has TRBV7-7 and TRBJ2-7, with D perhaps TRBD1 (6 bases). CDR3 region: CASSTGSSYEQYF. The CDR3, as DNA: TGTGCTAGCAGCACAGGGTCCTCCTACGAGCAGTACTTC.